Below, 30 T cell receptor beta chains from the same sample are listed, as sequenced in a study of regulatory T cells in long-lasting Graves disease. To make TCR beta libraries, researchers used iRepertoire HTBI primers and Arm-PCR of CDR3 regions. TCRdb re-analysed the multiplex PCR reads in MiXCR, keeping a single row per CDR3 protein. The top ten clones hold roughly 26% of a sample with roughly 450,000 distinct CDR3 sequences, around a quarter of them seen once. Time point denoted: persistent/refractory GD, antithyroid drugs over 5 years with positive TRAb. PBMCs provided the RNA from which the TCR library was made. Here the sequenced sample was peripheral blood mononuclear cells (PBMCs), taken when the disease was refractory, from a patient treated with antithyroid drugs. The receptors were sampled from a female donor with Graves disease.

Only a few counts were recorded for this clonotype. The chain couples TRBV20-1 to TRBJ1-1; TRBD1 matches 8 bases. This CDR3 contains 14 residues. Germline-derived CDR1 and CDR2 are DFQATT and SNEGSKA (reference sequence). The junction had 12 bases not matched to a gene; V was cut back by 5 bases and J by 7 bases. The CDR3 is CSAGGTGSVLEAFF. The CDR3 DNA sequence: TGCAGTGCTGGAGGGACAGGTTCGGTACTTGAAGCTTTCTTT.

This clonotype came up a few times. A read error may explain this, as a much larger clone is one base away. The CDR3 is CASSEALGTGKASF. The CDR3, as DNA: TGTGCCAGCAGTGAAGCGCTTGGGACAGGCAAAGCTTCCTTT. This chain connects TRBV2 to TRBJ1-1, with 8 bases matching TRBD1. Germline-derived CDR1 and CDR2 are SNHLY and FYNNEI. This CDR3 has 14 residues.

This clonotype was recorded at least ten times. The V gene is TRBV12-3 or TRBV12-4, the J gene TRBJ1-2; TRBD1 agrees at 9 bases. This CDR3 has 13 residues. Trimming took 6 bases from V and 8 from J; bases not matched to a gene: 7. CDR3 in DNA: TGTGCCAGCAGCCACGGGACAGGGATGGGCTACACCTTC. It encodes CASSHGTGMGYTF.

Many counts were recorded for this clonotype. The V and J genes are TRBV2 and TRBJ2-7; a possible D gene is TRBD2 (5 bases). CDR1 and CDR2 (germline): SNHLY, FYNNEI. This CDR3 has 15 residues. V was trimmed by 7 bases and J by 6 bases, leaving 22 bases between them. Here the CDR3 reads CASIPETTFLSEQYF. DNA of the CDR3: TGTGCCAGCATTCCCGAGACTACTTTTCTAAGCGAGCAGTACTTC. Complete variable domain (other parts from reference TRBV2 and TRBJ2-7): EPEVTQTPSHQVTQMGQEVILRCVPISNHLYFYWYRQILGQKVEFLVSFYNNEISEKSEIFDDQFSVERPDGSNFTLKIRSTKLEDSAMYFCASIPETTFLSEQYFGPGTRLTVT.

Many counts were recorded for this clonotype. The chain carries TRBV7-8 and TRBJ2-5, with 7 bases aligning to TRBD1. CDR1 SGHVS and CDR2 FQNEAQ come from the germline V gene. Germline trimming cut 1 base from V and 3 bases from J; bases unmatched to any gene: 11. The CDR3 sequence is 17 residues long. In DNA, the CDR3 is TGTGCCAGCAGCTTAGGAGTGATAAGGGACAGAAAAGAGACCCAGTACTTC. Amino acid sequence: CASSLGVIRDRKETQYF.

A note on this clonotype: Mismatch with germline at one junction end may stem from a read error. The chain joins TRBV3-1 to TRBJ2-5; 7 positions match TRBD2. The CDR3 runs to 15 residues. The germline gives CDR1 LGHDT, CDR2 YNNKEL (reference sequence). CDR3 protein: CASSPLAAYQETRYF. Written as DNA, the CDR3 is TGTGCCAGCAGCCCCCTAGCGGCGTACCAAGAGACCCGGTACTTC.

The chain couples TRBV6-5 to TRBJ1-2; D remains ambiguous. This CDR3 spans 15 amino acids. Germline CDR1 is MNHEY and CDR2 is SVGAGI. With 3 bases removed from V and 0 bases from J, the gap between germline ends came to 11 bases. The CDR3 nucleotides are TGTGCCAGCAGTTATCACCCCGTAGCTAACTATGGCTACACCTTC. It codes for CASSYHPVANYGYTF.

Turning to this clonotype: A much larger clone sits a single nucleotide away, making a read error possible. V and J are TRBV28 and TRBJ2-7, with unresolved D. The CDR3 runs to 13 residues. Looked up from germline, CDR1 is MDHEN and CDR2 is SYDVKM. For the CDR3, the DNA is TGTGCCAGCAGGTTATCAGAGGCCGCGGAGCAGTACTTC. It yields the protein CASRLSEAAEQYF.

This clonotype was counted ten times or more. The V call is TRBV6-1, the J call TRBJ1-5, with no clear D. The CDR3 is made up of 12 amino acids. CDR1 and CDR2 (germline): MNHNS, SASEGT. The V gene lost 7 bases and the J gene lost 5 bases, with 9 bases spanning the gap. CDR3 nucleotide sequence: TGTGCCAGCAAGTCTGGCGATCAGCCCCAGCATTTT. Translating it yields CASKSGDQPQHF.

This chain uses TRBV7-2 with TRBJ2-3; the match to TRBD2 covers 12 bases. Per the germline V gene, CDR1 is SGHTA and CDR2 is FQGNSA. The CDR3 length is 16 residues. The junction had 6 bases not matched to a gene; V was cut back by 4 bases and J by 4 bases. As DNA, the CDR3 is TGTGCCAGCAGCTCACGACTAGCGGGAGCAGCAGATACGCAGTATTTT. Amino acid sequence: CASSSRLAGAADTQYF.

The chain recombines TRBV18 with TRBJ1-1; no firm D call. Trimming took off 3 bases at V and 1 base at J, with 9 bases between the two ends. Germline-derived CDR1 and CDR2 are KGHSH and LQKENI. The CDR3 runs to 14 residues. The CDR3 loop reads CASSPKTSNTEAFF. In nucleotides, the CDR3 is TGTGCCAGCTCACCCAAGACCTCGAACACTGAAGCTTTCTTT.

This clonotype came up a few times. Likely a read error: the CDR3 ends without its conserved phenylalanine or tryptophan. This chain links TRBV15 with TRBJ2-5; D may be TRBD1 (5 bases). CDR3 length equals 13 residues. Germline V gene data show CDR1 as LNHNV and CDR2 as YYDKDF (reference sequence). Trimming stripped 2 bases from V and 5 bases from J, with 9 bases between. This CDR3 is CATSRQGAETQYL. The CDR3 coding sequence is TGTGCCACCAGCAGACAGGGCGCGGAGACCCAGTACCTC.

This clonotype was counted ten times or more. The CDR3 protein is CASSPGRLETQYF. The CDR3 DNA is TGTGCCAGCAGTCCCGGCAGATTGGAGACCCAGTACTTC. V and J are TRBV12-3 or TRBV12-4 and TRBJ2-5; no reliable D call. Trimming took off 5 bases at V and 5 bases at J, with 12 bases between the two ends. This CDR3 spans 13 amino acids.

The rearrangement uses TRBV27 and TRBJ2-7; a possible D gene is TRBD2 (7 bases). There are 15 residues in the CDR3. V was trimmed by 9 bases and J by 0 bases, leaving 18 bases between them. Germline CDR1 is MNHEY and CDR2 is SMNVEV (reference sequence). This CDR3 reads CASSTKGGRSYEQYF. The CDR3 DNA reads as TGTGCCAGTAGTACGAAGGGGGGGCGCTCCTACGAGCAGTACTTC.

This chain connects TRBV5-4 to TRBJ2-7; the D call may be TRBD1 or TRBD2 (5 bases each). CDR3 size: 13 residues. The V and J ends lost 4 bases and 3 bases respectively, with 11 bases between them. Looked up from germline, CDR1 is SGHNT and CDR2 is YYREEE (reference sequence). The CDR3 DNA follows: TGTGCCAGCAGCGGGGGTCAGGGCTACGAGCAGTACTTC. Its protein is CASSGGQGYEQYF. Complete variable domain (other parts from reference TRBV5-4 and TRBJ2-7): ETGVTQSPTHLIKTRGQQVTLRCSSQSGHNTVSWYQQALGQGPQFIFQYYREEENGRGNFPPRFSGLQFPNYSSELNVNALELDDSALYLCASSGGQGYEQYFGPGTRLTVT.

This clonotype showed up just a few times. The chain joins TRBV2 to TRBJ2-5; 9 bases line up with TRBD2. This CDR3 spans 16 amino acids. V gave up 4 bases and J gave up 1 base; unmatched junction bases: 7. Germline V CDR1 and CDR2: SNHLY, FYNNEI. The CDR3 protein is CASSGYSSGIQETQYF. The CDR3 DNA follows: TGTGCCAGCAGTGGCTATTCTAGCGGGATCCAAGAGACCCAGTACTTC.

The sample holds a few counts of this clonotype. J is TRBJ1-1 and V is TRBV30; unclear D gene. The germline CDR1 and CDR2 sequences are GTSNPN and SVGIG (reference sequence). The CDR3 is 12 amino acids. The V end was cut by 2 bases, the J end by 6 bases, with 10 bases between. The DNA for the CDR3 is TGTGCCTGGAGTATATCTGTCTCTGAAGCTTTCTTT. As protein: CAWSISVSEAFF. The whole variable domain, filled in from reference TRBV30 and TRBJ1-1, reads SQTIHQWPATLVQPVGSPLSLECTVEGTSNPNLYWYRQAAGRGLQLLFYSVGIGQISSEVPQNLSASRPQDRQFILSSKKLLLSDSGFYLCAWSISVSEAFFGQGTRLTVV.

This clonotype was observed at least ten times. The gene calls are TRBV25-1 and TRBJ2-7; 8 positions agree with TRBD1. The J segment lost 6 bases and the V segment lost 2 bases, leaving 6 bases of the junction unmatched. From germline, CDR1 is MGHDK and CDR2 SYGVNS. The CDR3 spans 14 residues. The CDR3 DNA reads as TGTGCCAGCAGTGAAAGGCAGGGGGCTAGCGAGCAGTACTTC. Translating gives CASSERQGASEQYF.

The V call is TRBV7-2, the J call TRBJ2-7; D is possibly TRBD1 (5 bases). V was shortened by 5 bases and J by 3 bases, with 11 bases between the two germline ends. Per the germline V gene, CDR1 is SGHTA and CDR2 is FQGNSA. There are 13 residues in the CDR3. CDR3 region: CASSLTVFYEQYF. CDR3 DNA: TGTGCCAGCAGCCTGACAGTTTTCTACGAGCAGTACTTC.

The CDR3 is CASSAGEGQISGNTIYF. The CDR3 DNA is TGTGCCAGCAGTGCGGGAGAGGGACAGATCTCTGGAAACACCATATATTTT. This chain joins TRBV7-2 and TRBJ1-3; 7 bases match TRBD1. The CDR3 runs to 17 residues. Trimming took 6 bases from V and 0 from J; bases not matched to a gene: 11. CDR1 is SGHTA, CDR2 FQGNSA, per germline.

This clonotype was found many times. This sequence joins TRBV7-2 and TRBJ2-5; TRBD2 is a possible D gene (5 bases). Trimming removed 1 base from V and 5 bases from J, with 14 bases in between. CDR1 SGHTA and CDR2 FQGNSA come from the germline V gene. This CDR3 has 15 amino acids. CDR3 loop: CASSLGSASFETQYF. The CDR3 DNA reads as TGTGCCAGCAGCTTAGGGTCCGCTAGCTTCGAGACCCAGTACTTC.

The sample holds many counts of this clonotype. The chain recombines TRBV20-1 with TRBJ2-7; the match to TRBD2 covers 10 bases. V lost 8 bases to trimming and J lost 0 bases; unmatched junction nucleotides: 7. The CDR3 runs to 14 residues. In germline, CDR1 is DFQATT, CDR2 SNEGSKA (reference sequence). CDR3 DNA sequence: TGCAGTCCGAAACTAGCGGGATCCTCCTACGAGCAGTACTTC. It yields the protein CSPKLAGSSYEQYF.

At least ten counts were recorded for this clonotype. J is TRBJ2-7 and V is TRBV6-5; D remains ambiguous. V was clipped by 2 bases and J by 0 bases, with 8 bases between them. The length of the CDR3 is 14 residues. Germline CDR1 and CDR2: MNHEY and SVGAGI. The CDR3 sequence: CASSYREYSYEQYF. The CDR3 coding sequence is TGTGCCAGCAGTTACAGAGAATACTCCTACGAGCAGTACTTC.

The rearrangement uses TRBV5-1 and TRBJ1-2; the D is unclear. Germline V gene lookup returns CDR1 SGHRS and CDR2 YFSETQ. Trimming removed 4 bases at V and 6 bases at J, with 19 bases between. This CDR3 contains 15 residues. This chain's CDR3 is CASSQISGIWDGYTF. DNA of the CDR3: TGCGCCAGCAGCCAGATTTCCGGGATTTGGGATGGCTACACCTTC.

Ten or more counts support this clonotype. The chain is built from TRBV27 and TRBJ1-3, with a tentative D call TRBD1 (6 bases). V shed 7 bases and J shed 0 bases, with 19 bases lying between them. Germline V gene data show CDR1 as MNHEY and CDR2 as SMNVEV (reference sequence). This CDR3 comprises 17 residues. The CDR3 DNA reads as TGTGCCAGCACCACCCGTATAGGGGGAAACTCTGGAAACACCATATATTTT. Its protein product is CASTTRIGGNSGNTIYF.

Turning to this clonotype: A much larger clone differs by one base, so this may be a read error. The chain recombines TRBV28 with TRBJ2-2, with D perhaps TRBD2 (5 bases). Per germline, CDR1 MDHEN and CDR2 SYDVKM. The CDR3 runs to 15 residues. Trimming removed 7 bases at V and 4 bases at J, with 16 bases between. In DNA, the CDR3 is TGTGCCAGCATGGACTTCCCGACGACCACCGGGGAGCTGTTTTTT. Translated: CASMDFPTTTGELFF.

This clonotype showed up just a few times. The chain has TRBV29-1 and TRBJ2-2; D is uncertain. Germline V gene lookup returns CDR1 SQVTM and CDR2 ANQGSEA. This CDR3 region has 10 residues. Deletions cut 5 bases from V and 6 bases from J, with 4 bases between. CDR3 sequence: CSVIPGELFF. The CDR3 DNA reads TGCAGCGTTATTCCCGGGGAGCTGTTTTTT.

There are a few counts of this clonotype. The rearrangement joins TRBV7-3 to TRBJ2-2; perhaps TRBD2 as D (6 bases). The ends were cut back, 5 bases at V and 2 bases at J, with 15 bases in the middle. The germline gives CDR1 SGHTA, CDR2 FQGTGA. The length of the CDR3 is 16 residues. The CDR3 loop is CASSLAPGRNTGELFF. The CDR3, as DNA: TGTGCCAGCAGCCTCGCACCCGGGAGAAACACCGGGGAGCTGTTTTTT.

This clonotype was observed a handful of times. The V gene is TRBV3-1, the J gene TRBJ1-1; D unresolved. Trimming removed 4 bases at V and 1 base at J, with 7 bases between. CDR1 is LGHDT, CDR2 YNNKEL, per germline (reference sequence). CDR3 length: 13 residues. CDR3 bases: TGTGCCAGCAGCCCCTGGAAGAACACTGAAGCTTTCTTT. Residues: CASSPWKNTEAFF.

This clonotype came up many times. The rearrangement uses TRBV2 and TRBJ1-2; 8 nucleotides line up with TRBD1. Per germline, CDR1 SNHLY and CDR2 FYNNEI. The CDR3 covers 14 residues. With 6 bases clipped from V and 0 bases from J, the junction kept 3 bases outside the gene matches. CDR3 sequence reads: CASRTRGPNYGYTF. CDR3 nucleotide sequence: TGTGCCAGCAGAACCAGGGGGCCTAACTATGGCTACACCTTC.